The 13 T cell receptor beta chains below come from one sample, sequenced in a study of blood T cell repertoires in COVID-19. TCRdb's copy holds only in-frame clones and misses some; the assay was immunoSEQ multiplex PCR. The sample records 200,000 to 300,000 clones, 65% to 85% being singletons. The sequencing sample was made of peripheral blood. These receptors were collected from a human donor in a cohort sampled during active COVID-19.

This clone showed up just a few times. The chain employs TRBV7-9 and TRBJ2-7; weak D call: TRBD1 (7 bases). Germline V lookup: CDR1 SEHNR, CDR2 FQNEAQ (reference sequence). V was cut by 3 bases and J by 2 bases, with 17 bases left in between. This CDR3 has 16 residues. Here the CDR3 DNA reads TGTGCCAGCAGCTTCCAGACAGGGAGGATTCCCTACGAGCAGTACTTC. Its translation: CASSFQTGRIPYEQYF.

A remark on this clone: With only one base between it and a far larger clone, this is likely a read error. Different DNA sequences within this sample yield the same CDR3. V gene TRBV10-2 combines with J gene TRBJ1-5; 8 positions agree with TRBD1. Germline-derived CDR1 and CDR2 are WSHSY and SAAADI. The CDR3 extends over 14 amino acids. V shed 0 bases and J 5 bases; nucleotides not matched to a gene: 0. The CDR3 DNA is TGCGCCAGCAGTGAGTCGACAGGGGATCAGCCCCAGCATTTT. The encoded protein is CASSESTGDQPQHF.

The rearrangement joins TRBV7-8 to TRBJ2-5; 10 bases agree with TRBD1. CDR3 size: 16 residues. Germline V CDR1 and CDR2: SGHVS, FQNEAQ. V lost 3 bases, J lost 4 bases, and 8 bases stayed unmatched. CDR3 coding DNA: TGTGCCAGCAGCTTGGGACAGGGGAGACCTGTAGAGACCCAGTACTTC. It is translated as CASSLGQGRPVETQYF.

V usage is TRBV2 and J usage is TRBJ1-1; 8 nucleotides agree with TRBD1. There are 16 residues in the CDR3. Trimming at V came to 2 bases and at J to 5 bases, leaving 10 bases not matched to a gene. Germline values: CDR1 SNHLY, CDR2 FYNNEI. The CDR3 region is CASSEFQTGAGTEAFF. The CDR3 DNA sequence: TGTGCCAGCAGTGAATTTCAGACAGGGGCGGGGACTGAAGCTTTCTTT.

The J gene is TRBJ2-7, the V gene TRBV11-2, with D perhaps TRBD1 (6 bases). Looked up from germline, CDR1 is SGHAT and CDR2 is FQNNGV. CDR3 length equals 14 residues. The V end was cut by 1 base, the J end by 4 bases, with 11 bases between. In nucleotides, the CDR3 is TGTGCCAGCAGCTTAGTTGGGACACTTTACGAGCAGTACTTC. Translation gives CASSLVGTLYEQYF.

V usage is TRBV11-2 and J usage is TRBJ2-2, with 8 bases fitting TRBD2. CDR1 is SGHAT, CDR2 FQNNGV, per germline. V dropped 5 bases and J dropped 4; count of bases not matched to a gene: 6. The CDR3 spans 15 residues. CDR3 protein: CASSRLSGSTGELFF. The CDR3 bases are TGTGCCAGCAGCCGCCTAAGCGGGAGCACCGGGGAGCTGTTTTTT.

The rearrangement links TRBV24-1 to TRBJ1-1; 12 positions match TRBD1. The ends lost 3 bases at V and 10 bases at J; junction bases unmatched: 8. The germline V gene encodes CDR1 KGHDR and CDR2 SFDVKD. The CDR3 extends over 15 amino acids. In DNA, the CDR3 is TGTGCCACCAGTGATGAAACCGGGACAGGGGGCCCAGCTTTCTTT. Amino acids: CATSDETGTGGPAFF.

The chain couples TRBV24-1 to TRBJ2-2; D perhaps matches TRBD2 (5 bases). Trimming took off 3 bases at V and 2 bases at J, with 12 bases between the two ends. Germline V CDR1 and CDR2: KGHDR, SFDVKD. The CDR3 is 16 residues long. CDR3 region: CATSDPLEANTGELFF. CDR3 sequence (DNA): TGTGCCACCAGTGATCCCCTGGAGGCCAACACCGGGGAGCTGTTTTTT.

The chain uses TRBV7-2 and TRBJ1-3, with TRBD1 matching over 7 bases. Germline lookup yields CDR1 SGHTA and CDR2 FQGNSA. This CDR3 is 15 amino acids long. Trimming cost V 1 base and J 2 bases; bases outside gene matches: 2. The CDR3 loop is CASSLEGGTGNTIYF. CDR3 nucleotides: TGTGCCAGCAGCTTAGAAGGGGGCACTGGAAACACCATATATTTT.

DNA for the CDR3: TGTGCCAGCGCGGTCGGACTAGCGGGAACAAATGAGCAGTTCTTC. Protein sequence: CASAVGLAGTNEQFF. V and J are TRBV11-2 and TRBJ2-1, with 12 bases aligning to TRBD2. The CDR3 is 15 amino acids. V lost 8 bases and J lost 7; bases outside the gene matches: 9. Germline V CDR1 and CDR2: SGHAT, FQNNGV.

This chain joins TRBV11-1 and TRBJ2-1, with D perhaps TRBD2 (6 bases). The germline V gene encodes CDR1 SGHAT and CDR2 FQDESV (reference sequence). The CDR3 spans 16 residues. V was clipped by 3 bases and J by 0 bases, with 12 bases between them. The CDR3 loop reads CASSLGLGVSYNEQFF. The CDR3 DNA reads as TGTGCCAGCAGCTTGGGACTGGGGGTCTCCTACAATGAGCAGTTCTTC.

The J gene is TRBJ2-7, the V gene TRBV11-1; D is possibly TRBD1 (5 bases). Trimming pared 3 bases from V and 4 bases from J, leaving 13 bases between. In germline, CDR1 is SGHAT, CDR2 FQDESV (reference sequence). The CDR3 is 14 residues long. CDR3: CASSFAGIRYEQYF. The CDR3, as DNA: TGTGCCAGCAGCTTCGCAGGGATAAGGTACGAGCAGTACTTC.

DNA of the CDR3: TGTGCCAGCAGCTCATCTAGCGGGGGCATAAACTACAATGAGCAGTTCTTC. It is translated as CASSSSSGGINYNEQFF. The chain employs TRBV5-4 and TRBJ2-1; 10 bases fit TRBD2. The V and J ends lost 3 bases and 3 bases, in that order; junction bases with no gene match: 9. Germline V gene sequence: CDR1 SGHNT, CDR2 YYREEE (reference sequence). The CDR3 loop spans 17 amino acids.